This TCR beta chain originates from a study of regulatory T cells in long-lasting Graves disease. Study-wide results and limits: Repertoires from persistent disease leaned toward TRBV28, TRBJ1-2 and TRBJ2-5.

Researchers made TCR beta libraries by using iRepertoire HTBI primers and running Arm-PCR on CDR3 regions. TCRdb fed the multiplex PCR reads into MiXCR, producing one record per CDR3 protein. This table has 250,000 to 300,000 distinct CDR3 sequences, 20% to 25% appearing once. This clonotype was recorded a few times. No antigen is known for it. The CDR3 is 15 residues long. V was trimmed by 0 bases and J by 1 base, leaving 12 bases between them. Germline CDR1 GTSNPN, CDR2 SVGIG (reference sequence). Time point meaning: persistent/refractory GD, antithyroid drugs over 5 years with positive TRAb. Generation of the TCR library employed RNA extracted from PBMCs.

The starting material was peripheral blood mononuclear cells (PBMCs), obtained when the disease was refractory, from a patient treated with antithyroid drugs. This TCR derives from a female donor with Graves disease. The V call is TRBV30, the J call TRBJ1-1, with D uncertain. The CDR3 sequence is CAWSVLGSGNTEAFF. The DNA for the CDR3 is TGTGCCTGGAGTGTACTGGGGTCGGGGAACACTGAAGCTTTCTTT.